The clone carrying this T cell receptor (beta chain) was found a few times. Its cognate antigen is unknown. This sample is drawn from a study of human T cells and chemical hapten exposure. Looking at the study overall: Patches with 0.01% DPC went on the upper back, and the tests were read at 6 days. Small pooled library volume differences chiefly drove per-sample TCR yield variation.

General study results and limits: Expanded TCR counts at PT1 went up together with patch test score, a positive correlation.

TCRdb re-derived calls from the RACE reads in MiXCR, one entry per CDR3 protein. The data show about 380,000 distinct CDR3 sequences, roughly 6.3% seen once. After removal of 8 bases from V and 1 base from J, the junction contained 1 base not matched to a gene. This CDR3 is built from 13 residues. Stated time point: patch test 2, 6 weeks after DPC sensitization. Treatment reported: therapeutic diphenylcyclopropenone sensitization with weekly scalp DPC. Patients had alopecia, were aged 18 to 70, and were not pregnant. V usage is TRBV12-3 or TRBV12-4 and J usage is TRBJ2-2; 7 nucleotides match TRBD1. The clonotype was recovered from a young woman with alopecia areata. Some clones in this sample may be carry-over from other donors' samples. This material consisted of whole blood, taken in connection with sensitization to the hapten diphenylcyclopropenone (DPC). The CDR3 DNA reads as TGTGCCAGCGGACAGGTGAACACCGGGGAGCTGTTTTTT. This translates into CASGQVNTGELFF.